These 16 T cell receptor beta chains were sequenced from one sample in a study of blood T cell repertoires in COVID-19. Libraries were prepared by immunoSEQ multiplex PCR; TCRdb keeps only in-frame clonotypes and omits some of them. The data contain around 130,000 clones, more than 70% of them singletons. Sample: peripheral blood. All receptors come from a man between 60 and 70 years old with acute or convalescent COVID-19.

This chain joins TRBV5-4 and TRBJ2-3; TRBD1 matches 9 bases. Looked up from germline, CDR1 is SGHNT and CDR2 is YYREEE (reference sequence). CDR3 length: 12 amino acids. Germline trimming cut 4 bases from V and 10 bases from J; bases unmatched to any gene: 4. CDR3 bases: TGTGCCAGCAGCCAGGACAGGGGACCGCAGTATTTT. This sequence encodes CASSQDRGPQYF.

This clone was detected ten times or more. In the same sample, other DNA sequences code for this CDR3. The J gene is TRBJ2-1, the V gene TRBV6-4, with a weak D call TRBD2 (7 bases). CDR3 length: 15 amino acids. The V end was cut by 0 bases, the J end by 4 bases, with 10 bases between. From germline, CDR1 is MRHNA and CDR2 SNTAGT. As DNA, the CDR3 is TGTGCCAGCAGTGACTCAGGGGGGGCATACAATGAGCAGTTCTTC. Translating it yields CASSDSGGAYNEQFF.

About this clone itself: Germline and junction disagree at one end, which may indicate a read error. In nucleotides, the CDR3 is TGTGCCAGCTCACCGAGGTCCGGGAACGCCGGGGAGCTGTTTTTT. Protein sequence: CASSPRSGNAGELFF. This chain joins TRBV18 and TRBJ2-2, with a weak D call TRBD2 (5 bases). The CDR3 has 15 amino acids. The germline V gene encodes CDR1 KGHSH and CDR2 LQKENI.

The V gene is TRBV27, the J gene TRBJ1-2, with D unresolved. V shed 5 bases and J shed 1 base, with 20 bases lying between them. The CDR3 covers 17 residues. CDR1 and CDR2 from the germline V gene are MNHEY and SMNVEV (reference sequence). CDR3 bases: TGTGCCAGCAGTGCAGAAGCAGCGGTGGGCTTTAACTATGGCTACACCTTC. This gives the protein CASSAEAAVGFNYGYTF.

The V and J genes are TRBV13 and TRBJ2-7; the D gene is possibly TRBD1 (6 bases). The CDR3 is 15 amino acids. Between the trimmed V and J ends, which lost 5 bases and 1 base, there was a span of 15 bases. Germline values: CDR1 PRHDT, CDR2 FYEKMQ (reference sequence). DNA for the CDR3: TGTGCCAGCAGCGTAAACCTACAGGGTTCCTACGAGCAGTACTTC. Its translation: CASSVNLQGSYEQYF. Full variable domain (rest looked up from reference TRBV13 and TRBJ2-7): AAGVIQSPRHLIKEKRETATLKCYPIPRHDTVYWYQQGPGQDPQFLISFYEKMQSDKGSIPDRFSAQQFSDYHSELNMSSLELGDSALYFCASSVNLQGSYEQYFGPGTRLTVT.

The chain uses TRBV6-5 and TRBJ2-5; D perhaps matches TRBD2 (7 bases). Trimming cost V 0 bases and J 5 bases, with 16 bases left between them. Germline V CDR1 and CDR2: MNHEY, SVGAGI. The CDR3 totals 16 residues. CDR3: CASSYSEGGGQETQYF. The CDR3 coding sequence is TGTGCCAGCAGTTACTCCGAAGGGGGGGGGCAGGAGACCCAGTACTTC.

V and J are TRBV19 and TRBJ2-3; TRBD2 matches 12 bases. Losses at the gene ends were 3 bases for V and 6 bases for J; bases not matched to a gene: 7. CDR3 length: 16 amino acids. The germline V gene encodes CDR1 LNHDA and CDR2 SQIVND (reference sequence). The CDR3 coding sequence is TGTGCCAGTAGTATCCGCCTAGCGGGAGGGGCGGATACGCAGTATTTT. Amino acid sequence: CASSIRLAGGADTQYF.

This sequence joins TRBV28 and TRBJ1-2, with D possibly being TRBD1 (5 bases). V dropped 3 bases and J dropped 0 bases, with 14 bases sitting between them. From germline, CDR1 is MDHEN and CDR2 SYDVKM. The CDR3 contains 16 residues. The CDR3 bases are TGTGCCAGCAGTTTCGTAGGGTCAGGGCCTAACTATGGCTACACCTTC. Encoded protein: CASSFVGSGPNYGYTF.

Only a few counts were recorded for this clone. This chain connects TRBV5-1 to TRBJ1-1; 9 bases are a match to TRBD1. The CDR3 runs 12 residues. The V segment lost 5 bases and the J segment 7 bases; nucleotides outside the gene matches: 3. Germline CDR1 is SGHRS and CDR2 is YFSETQ. The DNA for the CDR3 is TGCGCCAGCAGACCGACAGGGGGTGAAGCTTTCTTT. Encoded protein: CASRPTGGEAFF.

This rearrangement joins TRBV28 to TRBJ2-7, with TRBD2 identical over 13 bases. Germline V lookup: CDR1 MDHEN, CDR2 SYDVKM. The J segment lost 4 bases and the V segment lost 5 bases, leaving 11 bases of the junction unmatched. The CDR3 has 17 residues. CDR3 in DNA: TGTGCCAGCAGTGCAACCGGGACTAGCGGGGTACCTTACGAGCAGTACTTC. This codes for CASSATGTSGVPYEQYF.

This clone was detected only once. The chain combines TRBV10-3 with TRBJ1-3, with D hard to call. CDR1 and CDR2 (germline): ENHRY, SYGVKD. This CDR3 is 13 amino acids long. Trimming took off 7 bases at V and 0 bases at J, with 7 bases between the two ends. CDR3 protein: CAINGGSGNTIYF. Written as DNA, the CDR3 is TGTGCCATCAACGGCGGCTCTGGAAACACCATATATTTT.

This chain links TRBV14 with TRBJ2-4; no definite D call. Trimming left V 4 bases short and J 7 bases short, with 11 bases between. Germline CDR1 SGHDN, CDR2 FVKESK. The CDR3 length is 13 residues. The CDR3, as DNA: TGTGCCAGCAGCCCGTACCCCAGGAACATTCAGTACTTC. Translation gives CASSPYPRNIQYF.

This clone was detected only once. The V gene is TRBV6-2 or TRBV6-3, the J gene TRBJ2-3; TRBD2 is a possible D gene (5 bases). Per the germline V gene, CDR1 is MNHEY and CDR2 is SVGEGT. The germline V and J ends were trimmed by 4 bases and 2 bases, with 13 bases remaining between them. The length of the CDR3 is 15 residues. CDR3 nucleotide sequence: TGTGCCAGCAGTTCAGCAGCGGACTTCACAGATACGCAGTATTTT. This codes for CASSSAADFTDTQYF.

This clone was observed a handful of times. The rearrangement uses TRBV20-1 and TRBJ2-7; 9 bases fit TRBD2. With V trimmed by 3 bases and J by 0 bases, 9 bases remained unmatched. Germline loops: CDR1 DFQATT, CDR2 SNEGSKA (reference sequence). This CDR3 has 16 residues. The CDR3 protein is CSASGLAGQSSYEQYF. The CDR3 nucleotides read TGCAGTGCTAGTGGGCTAGCGGGACAGAGCTCCTACGAGCAGTACTTC.

V and J are TRBV9 and TRBJ2-1, with 10 bases identical to TRBD2. This CDR3 has 16 amino acids. The germline gives CDR1 SGDLS, CDR2 YYNGEE. Germline trimming cut 2 bases from V and 2 bases from J; bases unmatched to any gene: 4. CDR3 loop: CASSVRTSGAYNEQFF. The CDR3 bases are TGTGCCAGCAGCGTCAGGACTAGCGGAGCCTACAATGAGCAGTTCTTC.

The chain links TRBV19 to TRBJ1-4, with D perhaps matching TRBD1 (6 bases). The V end was cut by 1 base, the J end by 0 bases, with 6 bases between. The CDR3 has 15 amino acids. Germline V lookup: CDR1 LNHDA, CDR2 SQIVND (reference sequence). In DNA form, the CDR3 reads TGTGCCAGTAGTATAGCAGGGGCAACTAATGAAAAACTGTTTTTT. Amino acid sequence: CASSIAGATNEKLFF.